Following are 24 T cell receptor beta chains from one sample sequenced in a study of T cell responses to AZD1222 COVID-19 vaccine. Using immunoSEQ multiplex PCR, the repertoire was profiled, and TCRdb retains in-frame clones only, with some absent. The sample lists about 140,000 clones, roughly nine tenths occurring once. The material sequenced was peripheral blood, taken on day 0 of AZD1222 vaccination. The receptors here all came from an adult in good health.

CDR3 sequence (DNA): TGTGCCAGCAGCCGGGACTTCGCCGACGAGCAGTACTTC. The encoded protein is CASSRDFADEQYF. The chain links TRBV5-5 to TRBJ2-7, with D tentatively TRBD2 (6 bases). The V gene's germline CDR1 is SGHKS and CDR2 YYEKEE (reference sequence). Trimming shortened V by 4 bases and J by 5 bases, and 13 bases separated the two germline ends. The CDR3 has 13 residues.

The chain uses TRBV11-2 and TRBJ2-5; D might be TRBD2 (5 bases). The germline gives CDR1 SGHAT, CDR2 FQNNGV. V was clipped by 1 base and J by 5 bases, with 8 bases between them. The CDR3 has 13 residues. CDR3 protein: CASSLGWEETQYF. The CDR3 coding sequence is TGTGCCAGCAGCTTAGGCTGGGAGGAGACCCAGTACTTC.

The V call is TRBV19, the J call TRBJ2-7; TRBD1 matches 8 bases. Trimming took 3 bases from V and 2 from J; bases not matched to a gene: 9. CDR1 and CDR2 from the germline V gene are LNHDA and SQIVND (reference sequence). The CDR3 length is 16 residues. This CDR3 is CASSINAAGGPYEQYF. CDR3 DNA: TGTGCCAGTAGTATTAATGCGGCAGGGGGCCCCTACGAGCAGTACTTC.

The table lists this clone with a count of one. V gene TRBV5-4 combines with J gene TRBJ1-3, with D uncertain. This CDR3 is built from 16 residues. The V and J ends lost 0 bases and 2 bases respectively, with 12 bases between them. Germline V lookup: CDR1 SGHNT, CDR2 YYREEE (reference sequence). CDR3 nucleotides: TGTGCCAGCAGCTTGGGCGCCGGTTCGACTGGAAACACCATATATTTT. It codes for CASSLGAGSTGNTIYF.

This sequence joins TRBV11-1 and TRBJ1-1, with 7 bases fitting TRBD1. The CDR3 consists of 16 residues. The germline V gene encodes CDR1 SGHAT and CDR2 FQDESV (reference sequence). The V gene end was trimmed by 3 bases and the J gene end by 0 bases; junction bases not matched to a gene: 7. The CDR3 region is CASSFSPDRLNTEAFF. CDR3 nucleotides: TGTGCCAGCAGCTTTTCTCCGGACAGGCTGAACACTGAAGCTTTCTTT.

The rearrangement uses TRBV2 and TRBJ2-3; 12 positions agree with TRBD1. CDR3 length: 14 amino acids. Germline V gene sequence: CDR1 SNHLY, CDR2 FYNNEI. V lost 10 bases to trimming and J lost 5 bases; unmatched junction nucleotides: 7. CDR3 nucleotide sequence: TGTGCCACACCCCGGGACAGGGGGCTAGATACGCAGTATTTT. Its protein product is CATPRDRGLDTQYF.

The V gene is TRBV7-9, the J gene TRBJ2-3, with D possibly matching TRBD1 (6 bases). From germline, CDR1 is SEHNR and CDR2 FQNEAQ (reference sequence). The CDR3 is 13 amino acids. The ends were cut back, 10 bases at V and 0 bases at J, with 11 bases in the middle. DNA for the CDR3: TGTGCCACCAGGGGTTGGAGCACAGATACGCAGTATTTT. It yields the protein CATRGWSTDTQYF.

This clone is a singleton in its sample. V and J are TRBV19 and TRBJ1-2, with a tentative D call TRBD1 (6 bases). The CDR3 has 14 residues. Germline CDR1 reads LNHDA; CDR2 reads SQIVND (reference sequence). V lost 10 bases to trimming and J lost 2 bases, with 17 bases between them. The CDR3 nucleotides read TGTGCCACCCGGCCGAGGGGGGCGAACTATGGCTACACCTTC. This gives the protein CATRPRGANYGYTF.

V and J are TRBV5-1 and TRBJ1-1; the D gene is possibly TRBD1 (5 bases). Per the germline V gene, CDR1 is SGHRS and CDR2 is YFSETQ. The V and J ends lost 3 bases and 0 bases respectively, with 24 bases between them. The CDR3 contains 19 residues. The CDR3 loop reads CASSSFPLIDRLMNTEAFF. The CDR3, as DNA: TGCGCCAGCAGCTCCTTCCCCCTTATTGACAGACTAATGAACACTGAAGCTTTCTTT.

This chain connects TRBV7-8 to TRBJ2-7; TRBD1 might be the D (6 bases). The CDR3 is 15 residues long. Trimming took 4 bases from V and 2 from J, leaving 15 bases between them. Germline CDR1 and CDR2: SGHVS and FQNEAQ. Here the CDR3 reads CASSSYDTGPYEQYF. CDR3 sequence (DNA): TGTGCCAGCAGCTCATATGATACAGGGCCCTACGAGCAGTACTTC.

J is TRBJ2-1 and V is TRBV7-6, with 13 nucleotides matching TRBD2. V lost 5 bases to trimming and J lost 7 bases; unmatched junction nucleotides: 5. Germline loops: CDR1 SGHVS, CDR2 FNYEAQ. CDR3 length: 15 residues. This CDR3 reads CASSKRGLAGNEQFF. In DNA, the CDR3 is TGTGCCAGCAGCAAAAGGGGACTAGCGGGAAATGAGCAGTTCTTC. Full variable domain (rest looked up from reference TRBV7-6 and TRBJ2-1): GAGVSQSPRYKVTKRGQDVALRCDPISGHVSLYWYRQALGQGPEFLTYFNYEAQQDKSGLPNDRFSAERPEGSISTLTIQRTEQRDSAMYRCASSKRGLAGNEQFFGPGTRLTVL.

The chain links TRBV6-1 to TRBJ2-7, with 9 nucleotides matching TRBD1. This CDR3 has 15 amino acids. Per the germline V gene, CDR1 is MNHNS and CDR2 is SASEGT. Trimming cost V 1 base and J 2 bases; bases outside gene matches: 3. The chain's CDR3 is CASSEGGTGTYEQYF. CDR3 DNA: TGTGCCAGCAGTGAAGGAGGGACAGGGACCTACGAGCAGTACTTC.

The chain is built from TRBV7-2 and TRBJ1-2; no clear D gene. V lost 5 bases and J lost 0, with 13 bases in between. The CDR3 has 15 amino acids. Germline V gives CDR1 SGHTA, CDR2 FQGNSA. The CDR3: CASSRGEGANYGYTF. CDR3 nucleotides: TGTGCCAGCAGCCGCGGGGAGGGTGCTAACTATGGCTACACCTTC.

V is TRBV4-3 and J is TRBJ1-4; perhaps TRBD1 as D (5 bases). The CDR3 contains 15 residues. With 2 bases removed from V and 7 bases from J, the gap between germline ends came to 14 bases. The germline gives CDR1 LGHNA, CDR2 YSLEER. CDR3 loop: CASSQQGGQGEKLFF. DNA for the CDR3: TGCGCCAGCAGCCAACAGGGAGGCCAGGGTGAAAAACTGTTTTTT.

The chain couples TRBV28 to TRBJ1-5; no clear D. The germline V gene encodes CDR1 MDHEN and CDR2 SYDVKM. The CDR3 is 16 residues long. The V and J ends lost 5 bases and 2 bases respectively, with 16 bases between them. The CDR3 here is CASSPSIRYGNQPQHF. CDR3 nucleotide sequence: TGTGCCAGCAGTCCAAGCATTCGGTACGGCAATCAGCCCCAGCATTTT. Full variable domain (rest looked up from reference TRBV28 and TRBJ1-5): DVKVTQSSRYLVKRTGEKVFLECVQDMDHENMFWYRQDPGLGLRLIYFSYDVKMKEKGDIPEGYSVSREKKERFSLILESASTNQTSMYLCASSPSIRYGNQPQHFGDGTRLSIL.

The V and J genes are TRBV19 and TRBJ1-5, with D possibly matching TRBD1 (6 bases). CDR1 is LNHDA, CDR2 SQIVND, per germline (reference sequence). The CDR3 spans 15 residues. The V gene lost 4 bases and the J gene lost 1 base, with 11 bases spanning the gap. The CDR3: CASSKQGTSNQPQHF. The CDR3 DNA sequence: TGTGCCAGTAGTAAACAGGGAACGAGCAATCAGCCCCAGCATTTT. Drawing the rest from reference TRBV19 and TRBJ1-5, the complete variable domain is DGGITQSPKYLFRKEGQNVTLSCEQNLNHDAMYWYRQDPGQGLRLIYYSQIVNDFQKGDIAEGYSVSREKKESFPLTVTSAQKNPTAFYLCASSKQGTSNQPQHFGDGTRLSIL.

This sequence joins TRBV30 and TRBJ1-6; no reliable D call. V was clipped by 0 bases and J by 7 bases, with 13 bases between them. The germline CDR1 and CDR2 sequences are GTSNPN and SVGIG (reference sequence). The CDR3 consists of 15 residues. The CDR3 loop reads CAWSVWVRGNSPLHF. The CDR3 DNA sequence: TGTGCCTGGAGTGTATGGGTGCGCGGAAATTCACCCCTCCACTTT.

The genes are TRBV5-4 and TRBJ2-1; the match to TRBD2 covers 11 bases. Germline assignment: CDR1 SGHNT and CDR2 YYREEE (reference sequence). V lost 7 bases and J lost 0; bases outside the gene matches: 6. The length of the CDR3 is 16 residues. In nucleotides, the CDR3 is TGTGCCAGCGGGACTAGCGGAAGGAGCTCCTACAATGAGCAGTTCTTC. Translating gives CASGTSGRSSYNEQFF.

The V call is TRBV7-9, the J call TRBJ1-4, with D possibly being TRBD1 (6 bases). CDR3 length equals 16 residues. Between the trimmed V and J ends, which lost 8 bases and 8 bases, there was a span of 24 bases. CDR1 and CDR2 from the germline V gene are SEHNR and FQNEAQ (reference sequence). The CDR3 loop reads CASLRRGGTGREKLFF. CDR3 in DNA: TGTGCCAGCCTCCGGAGAGGGGGTACAGGAAGAGAAAAACTGTTTTTT.

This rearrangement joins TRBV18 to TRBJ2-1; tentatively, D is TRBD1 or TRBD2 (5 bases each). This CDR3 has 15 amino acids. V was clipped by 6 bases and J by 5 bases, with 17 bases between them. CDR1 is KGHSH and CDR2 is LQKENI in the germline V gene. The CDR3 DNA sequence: TGTGCCAGCTCGTCACGGCGAGGGGACCACAATGAGCAGTTCTTC. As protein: CASSSRRGDHNEQFF.

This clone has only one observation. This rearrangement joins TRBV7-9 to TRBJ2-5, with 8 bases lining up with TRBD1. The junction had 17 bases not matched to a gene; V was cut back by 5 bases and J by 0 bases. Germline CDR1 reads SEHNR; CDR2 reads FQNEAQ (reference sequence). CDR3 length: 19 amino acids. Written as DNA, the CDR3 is TGTGCCAGCAGCAATCTGGTTTGGCGGGACAGGCGGTACCAAGAGACCCAGTACTTC. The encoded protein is CASSNLVWRDRRYQETQYF.

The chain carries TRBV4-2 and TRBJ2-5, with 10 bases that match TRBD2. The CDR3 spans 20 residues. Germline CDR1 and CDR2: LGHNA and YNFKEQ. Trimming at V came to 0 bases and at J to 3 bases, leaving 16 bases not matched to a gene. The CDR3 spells CASSQDAVGLIAGGEETQYF. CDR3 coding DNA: TGTGCCAGCAGCCAAGATGCTGTGGGGTTGATAGCGGGGGGAGAAGAGACCCAGTACTTC.

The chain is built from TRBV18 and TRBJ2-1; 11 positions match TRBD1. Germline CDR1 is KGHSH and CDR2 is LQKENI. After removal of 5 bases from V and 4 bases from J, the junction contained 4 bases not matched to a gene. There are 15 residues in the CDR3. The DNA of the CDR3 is TGTGCCAGCTCAGAGGACAGGGGGCAGTACAATGAGCAGTTCTTC. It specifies CASSEDRGQYNEQFF.

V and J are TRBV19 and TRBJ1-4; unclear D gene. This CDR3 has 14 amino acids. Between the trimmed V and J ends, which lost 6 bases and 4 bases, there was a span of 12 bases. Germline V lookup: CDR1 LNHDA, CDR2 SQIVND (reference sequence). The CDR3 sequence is CASRKGRLNEKLFF. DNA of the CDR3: TGTGCCAGTAGGAAAGGACGGCTTAATGAAAAACTGTTTTTT.